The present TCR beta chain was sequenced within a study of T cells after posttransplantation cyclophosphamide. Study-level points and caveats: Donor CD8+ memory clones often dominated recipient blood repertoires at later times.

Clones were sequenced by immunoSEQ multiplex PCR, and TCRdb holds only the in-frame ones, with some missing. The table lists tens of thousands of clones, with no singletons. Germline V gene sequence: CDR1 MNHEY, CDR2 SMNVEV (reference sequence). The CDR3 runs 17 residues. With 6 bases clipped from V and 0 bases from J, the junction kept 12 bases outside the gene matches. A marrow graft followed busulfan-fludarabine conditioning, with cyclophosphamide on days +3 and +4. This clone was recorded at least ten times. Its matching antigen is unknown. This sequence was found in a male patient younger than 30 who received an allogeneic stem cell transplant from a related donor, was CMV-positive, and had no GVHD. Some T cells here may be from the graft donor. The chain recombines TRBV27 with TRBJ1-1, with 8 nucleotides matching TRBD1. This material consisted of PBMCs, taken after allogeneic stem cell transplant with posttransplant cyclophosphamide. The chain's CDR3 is CASSSRQGRVMNTEAFF. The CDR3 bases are TGTGCCAGCAGCTCCCGACAGGGGCGGGTGATGAACACTGAAGCTTTCTTT.